The clone carrying this T cell receptor beta chain was counted between two and nine times. Its antigen remains unknown. This entry comes from a study of cytomegalovirus exposure and HLA in healthy donors. The study, taken as a whole, reports: Later analysis identified a missense DCLRE1C variant that was linked to TCR beta V- and J-gene trimming.

The study ran its PCR with 60 Vbeta and 13 Jbeta primers. The assay was immunoSEQ multiplex PCR, and TCRdb's table has in-frame clones only and misses some. The repertoire holds about 190,000 clones, with around 77% as singletons. V was shortened by 6 bases and J by 6 bases, with 11 bases between the two germline ends. This CDR3 is 12 amino acids long. Germline-derived CDR1 and CDR2 are SGHNT and YENEEA. Specimen: PBMCs. The chain employs TRBV11-3 and TRBJ1-1; tentative D call: TRBD1 (6 bases). The sequence was collected from a woman between 18 and 29 years old in good health and CMV-seronegative. CDR3 residues: CASSSTGSEAFF. Written as DNA, the CDR3 is TGTGCCAGCAGTTCAACAGGGTCTGAAGCTTTCTTT.